Listed here is a single TCR beta chain. Its antigen target is currently unknown. Base quality data are lacking; no much larger clone is found one base away. This sample is part of a study of PD-L1 blockade in urothelial cancer (dated by TCRdb to between 2016 and 2019). For context, the study as a whole: Every patient began therapy in the mid-2010s and was given atezolizumab 1,200 mg intravenously every 3 weeks. Twenty-five of 29 patients were identified as males with urothelial cancer of bladder origin, and a prior smoking history was reported by 18 of 29 patients. An ECOG performance status of 0 or 1 was recorded for the patients, and 0 to 3 prior chemotherapy regimens had been received by the patients. Blood samples were analyzed at two time points: 3 weeks after treatment start (second dose) and 6 weeks after treatment start. Blood samples gave median yields of about 150,000 T cells and 80,000 to 90,000 unique TCRs, along with a median clonality of roughly 0.08. The study, an exploratory multi-omic analysis, examined somatic, immune and clinical correlates of response to PD-L1 blockade with atezolizumab in urothelial cancer. Pretreatment tumor samples, along with matched peripheral blood collected serially before and after atezolizumab treatment, underwent TCR sequencing. Durable clinical benefit meant progression-free survival longer than 6 months, and TCR features were also tested against progression-free and overall survival. Whole exome sequencing and RNA sequencing of pretreatment tumors were performed alongside TCR sequencing in the same patients. Durable clinical benefit was achieved by nine patients but not by the remaining 20. Around 30 patients had pretreatment blood TCR-seq, some 24 had at least one posttreatment blood collection, and some 24 had tumor TCR-seq. What the study reported, not specific to this receptor: A pretreatment peripheral blood TCR clonality below the median was linked to improved progression-free and overall survival. Patients with durable benefit showed greater expansion of tumor-associated TCR clones in peripheral blood 3 weeks after starting treatment (n of about 20, p = 0.022). Small sample size (n ≈ 29) and many exploratory analyses mean the results are intended to be hypothesis-generating.

The cohort comprised around 30 patients with locally advanced or metastatic urothelial carcinoma treated at Memorial Sloan Kettering on a trial protocol. Peripheral blood mononuclear cells were collected pretreatment and during treatment, with between 1 and 8 total time points obtained per patient. The Qiagen DNeasy Blood extraction kit was used to purify genomic DNA from total PBMCs and from tumor samples. PBMCs were collected pretreatment and during treatment, and were isolated and stored as previously described. To estimate absolute template abundance from read counts, synthetic TCR analog templates were spiked into each PCR. The immunoSEQ assay was used to amplify TCRbeta CDR3 regions from genomic DNA with bias-controlled V and J gene primers. Rearranged TCRbeta segments were sequenced at approximately 20X coverage. On the study's bioinformatics: Sequencing errors were corrected by clustering, and CDR3s were annotated against IMGT so that V, D and J genes could be assigned. Out-of-frame and stop-codon sequences were excluded, and only productive TCRbeta rearrangements were used in downstream analyses. Clonality was computed as one minus Shannon entropy normalized by the log of the number of unique productive sequences. Clones differing between time points or between blood and tumor were identified using Fisher's exact test with Benjamini-Hochberg correction, with an adjusted p below 0.01 applied as the threshold. TCRdb took over this immuneACCESS table, retaining in-frame rearrangements with V and J assigned. Such tables are incomplete; in checked studies, under half of the missing clones stem from an unresolved V gene, and the remainder is unexplained. V and J calls plus clone size are reproduced from that table; the DNA served to infer D and trimming. The sample contains about 82,000 clones, around 76% of them found a single time. The ten largest clones represent 9.5% of the sample.

The junction shows trimming of 4 bases on V and 7 bases on J, and the gene matches do not reach 12 bases of it. CDR1 MNHNS and CDR2 SASEGT are derived from the germline V gene. Counted from cysteine to phenylalanine, this CDR3 has 16 amino acids. CDR3 DNA only is kept here, 48 bases in frame from base 1. The source was PBMCs, collected around atezolizumab (anti-PD-L1) treatment. This chain joins TRBV6-1 to TRBJ2-7, with 11 central nucleotides matching TRBD1. The receptor comes from a man between 65 and 80 years old with urothelial cancer. The nucleotide sequence reads as follows: TGTGCCAGCAGTGCGGGACAGGGGGACGGCGGGCGGGAGCAGTACTTC. This sequence encodes CASSAGQGDGGREQYF.